This T cell receptor beta chain was identified in a study of blood T cell repertoires in COVID-19. Study summary: Samples came from the United States, Italy and Spain, spanning acute and convalescent COVID-19. The cDNA or gDNA used as material had been derived from T cells, B-cell-depleted T cells, or PBMCs.

V was clipped by 4 bases and J by 1 base, with 17 bases between them. Germline CDR1 SNHLY, CDR2 FYNNEI. CDR3 length: 17 residues. Per the original methods: Scientists estimated how many nucleated cells there were by amplifying reference gene primers. Libraries were prepared by immunoSEQ multiplex PCR; TCRdb keeps only in-frame clonotypes and omits some of them. V, J and clone size were drawn from that table, and D and trimming were deduced from the DNA. The sample holds approximately 130,000 clones, roughly 81% seen once. Input material: peripheral blood. V and J are TRBV2 and TRBJ2-1; D may be TRBD1 (6 bases). The source of this sequence is a human donor in a cohort sampled during active COVID-19. As DNA, the CDR3 is TGTGCCAGCAGTGGCGACGACAGGCCCATATCCTACAATGAGCAGTTCTTC. Protein sequence: CASSGDDRPISYNEQFF.